This T cell receptor (beta chain) appears in the sequencing data of a study of post-analysis software for immune sequencing data. Findings and limits, study-wide: About 5 TRBV segments, including TRBV5-6, TRBV5-1 and TRBV20-1, were more frequent in patients than controls.

V was clipped by 3 bases and J by 0 bases; unmatched bases: 5. Per germline, CDR1 SGDLS and CDR2 YYNGEE. This CDR3 region has 16 residues. Points on this clonotype: Antigen specificity is unknown.

Every TCR beta cDNA library bore unique molecular identifiers. TCRdb reprocessed the PCR reads with MiXCR, giving one entry per CDR3 protein. Of approximately 460,000 distinct CDR3 sequences in the sample, around 40% were seen once. The genes are TRBV9 and TRBJ1-4; 7 nucleotides line up with TRBD1. This sequence originates from a girl between 5 and 17 years old with multiple sclerosis. Sequenced: blood. The CDR3 region is CASSGGQEPTNEKLFF. The CDR3 nucleotides are TGTGCCAGCAGCGGAGGACAGGAGCCAACTAATGAAAAACTGTTTTTT.